The clone carrying this TCR beta chain was seen repeatedly, ten times or more. TCRdb reprocessed the 5' RACE reads via MiXCR and lists one record per CDR3 protein. The data contain 300,000 to 400,000 distinct CDR3 sequences, approximately 8.8% of them seen just once; the ten biggest clones take up under 9.5%. No donor was unhealthy or non-Caucasian. The sample belongs to a study of identical twins. CDR3 length: 13 amino acids. With 6 bases clipped from V and 7 bases from J, the junction kept 7 bases outside the gene matches. Germline V gene sequence: CDR1 ENHRY, CDR2 SYGVKD. V usage is TRBV10-3 and J usage is TRBJ1-1, with TRBD1 matching 8 bases. The clonotype was recovered from a woman in her fifties or sixties in good health. Input material: naive T cells sorted from blood. The CDR3 nucleotides are TGTGCCATCAGACAGGGGGTATCCGATGAAGCTTTCTTT. Translating it yields CAIRQGVSDEAFF.